The rows below give T cell receptor beta chains drawn from one sample of a study of T cell responses to AZD1222 COVID-19 vaccine. Sequenced by immunoSEQ multiplex PCR; TCRdb stores in-frame clones only, minus some. The table has 100,000 to 150,000 clones, about 90% seen once; the top ten hold approximately 4.5%. This specimen was peripheral blood, taken on day 0 of MenACWY control vaccination. The receptors originated from an adult in good health. Each CDR3 is given without its conserved first and last residue.

V gene	J gene	CDR3 protein
TRBV9	TRBJ1-6	ASSLSVSSPLH
TRBV7-9	TRBJ1-6	ASSLARGGNSPLH
TRBV11-2	TRBJ2-1	ASSLVTVGNEQF
TRBV4-2	TRBJ2-3	ASSPDRVTDTQY
TRBV12-3/TRBV12-4	TRBJ1-6	ASSSHRNSPLH
TRBV29-1	TRBJ1-2	SVEDRGTSGYT
TRBV12-3/TRBV12-4	TRBJ2-7	ASSLLYEQY
TRBV4-2	TRBJ2-5	ASSQEVSDEETQY
TRBV28	TRBJ1-5	ASSLLNQPQH
TRBV19	TRBJ1-1	ASRRGSFTEAF
TRBV29-1	TRBJ2-1	SGASGHNEQF
TRBV5-1	TRBJ2-3	ASGRGQGSTDTQY
TRBV7-2	TRBJ2-7	ASSPDYSIEQY
TRBV28	TRBJ1-5	ASSLDTGRRPQH
TRBV7-9	TRBJ1-3	ASSLLGARGNTIY
TRBV7-8	TRBJ2-1	ASSLPGQGNNEQF
TRBV7-9	TRBJ1-2	ASSLDATSGGYT
TRBV14	TRBJ2-2	ASSQRQNTGELF
TRBV30	TRBJ2-1	AWSSWARAENEQF
TRBV7-3	TRBJ2-2	ASSFRDGSDTGELF
TRBV4-1	TRBJ2-3	ASSQTPGLAGTDTQY
TRBV19	TRBJ2-7	ASSTALLAGDSYEQY
TRBV6-4	TRBJ2-3	ASKRLAGGPDTQY
TRBV19	TRBJ1-6	ASSLDRVNSPLH
TRBV7-8	TRBJ2-5	ASSEYPGETQY
TRBV5-1	TRBJ2-1	ASSLSSGRWNEQF
TRBV7-2	TRBJ1-1	ASSRPGNTEAF
TRBV28	TRBJ1-2	ASRVWDYGYT
TRBV18	TRBJ1-5	ASSPYGPQPQH
TRBV10-1	TRBJ2-3	ASSRSGGTTDTQY
TRBV19	TRBJ2-1	ASSIGTTNEQF
TRBV19	TRBJ1-4	ASSTGQGLTNEKLF
TRBV2	TRBJ2-1	ASKVAGGTGEQF
TRBV4-3	TRBJ2-3	ASSHSDSTDTQY
TRBV28	TRBJ1-3	ASSLKGSGNTIY
TRBV23-1	TRBJ1-6	ASSLPQSGTGGDNSPLH
TRBV2	TRBJ2-7	ASSDYRSSYEQY
TRBV3-1/TRBV3-2	TRBJ2-2	ASSVGSTFGELF
TRBV24-1	TRBJ1-1	ATSDSMVTEAF
TRBV19	TRBJ1-5	ASSISGQPYNQPQH
TRBV28	TRBJ2-7	ASSSPRGHLYEQY
TRBV5-6	TRBJ2-3	ASSPTGGRLPDTQY
TRBV6-1	TRBJ2-2	ASSELAGGTGELF
TRBV10-2	TRBJ1-1	ASIGNTEAF
TRBV3-1/TRBV3-2	TRBJ2-1	ASSQDLLAVYNEQF
TRBV5-1	TRBJ2-1	ASSLAGASYNEQF
TRBV12-3/TRBV12-4	TRBJ1-2	ASSFGTAYGYT
TRBV10-1	TRBJ2-3	ASRRENTDTQY
TRBV27	TRBJ1-1	ASSLFVAGGAATEAF
TRBV19	TRBJ1-4	ASSEVVGNEKLF
TRBV7-9	TRBJ2-1	ASSSDGVSYNEQF
TRBV10-3	TRBJ1-6	AISATGSDSPLH
TRBV5-1	TRBJ2-5	ASSLEETQY
TRBV4-2	TRBJ1-1	ASSQEGQMNTEAF
TRBV15	TRBJ1-1	ATSRDEGQGGTEAF